A single sample is the source of the 30 T cell receptor beta chains below, sequenced in a study of tumor-infiltrating lymphocytes in primary liver carcinoma. Synthesis of TCR beta cDNA was carried out from 500 ng total RNA with a constant-region primer. Amplification in three nested multiplex PCR rounds with slightly modified ARM-PCR gave rise to TCR beta libraries. Researchers ran the first two PCR rounds for 9 to 10 cycles each with TRBV1-TRBV30 forward primers and a C-beta reverse primer. TCRdb reprocessed the multiplex PCR reads with MiXCR, giving one entry per CDR3 protein. The sample lists over 100,000 distinct CDR3 sequences, nearly 70% seen once, with more than 8% in the top ten. The tissue used was unsorted bulk material of about 20-33 mg. RNA and DNA were co-extracted from it with the AllPrep DNA/RNA mini kit. The sample taken for sequencing was tumor-adjacent normal liver tissue. The receptor source for this set is an older woman with primary liver carcinoma and hepatitis B virus infection.

V is TRBV11-2 and J is TRBJ2-1; 13 bases agree with TRBD2. CDR1 and CDR2 from the germline V gene are SGHAT and FQNNGV. The CDR3 sequence is 13 residues long. The V segment lost 6 bases and the J segment 15 bases; nucleotides outside the gene matches: 8. CDR3 protein: CASSSGLAGWPFF. The CDR3, as DNA: TGTGCCAGCAGTTCGGGACTAGCGGGATGGCCGTTCTTC.

In the case of this clonotype: Without the conserved terminal phenylalanine or tryptophan, this CDR3 likely stems from a read error. No DNA is shown, since the ends of the CDR3 on it are uncertain; the CDR3 is the one TCRdb lists. The chain links TRBV6-5 to TRBJ1-1; the DNA was not used to check the table's D call, TRBD1. The CDR3 has 13 residues if both end residues are counted. Germline V gene sequence: CDR1 MNHEY, CDR2 SVGAGI. The CDR3 sequence: CASSWTGDTEAFL.

A remark on this clonotype: One base away lies a much larger clone, so this may be a sequencing read error. The chain uses TRBV5-1 and TRBJ1-6; D unresolved. Trimming removed 0 bases from V and 9 bases from J, with 7 bases in between. The CDR3 is 13 amino acids. Germline V gives CDR1 SGHRS, CDR2 YFSETQ. The CDR3 loop is CASSLGNSSPLHF. For the CDR3, the DNA is TGCGCCAGCAGCTTGGGAAACAGTTCACCCCTCCACTTT.

Comments on this clonotype: The junction differs from germline at one of its ends, possibly a read error. The chain links TRBV30 to TRBJ2-7, with 7 positions matching TRBD1. The CDR3 runs to 13 residues. The germline V gene encodes CDR1 GTSNPN and CDR2 SVGIG (reference sequence). CDR3 DNA: TGTGCCCGGGGAACAGGGGTAGGAGACGAGCAGTATTTC. Translated: CARGTGVGDEQYF.

The V and J genes are TRBV4-1 and TRBJ2-7; maybe TRBD2 (5 bases). The CDR3 is 19 amino acids. Germline V CDR1 and CDR2: MGHRA, YSYEKL. With 4 bases removed from V and 4 bases from J, the gap between germline ends came to 29 bases. CDR3 sequence reads: CASSREGGVRDQSFYEQYF. For the CDR3, the DNA is TGCGCCAGCAGCCGAGAAGGAGGCGTGCGTGACCAGTCCTTTTACGAGCAGTACTTC.

As concerns this clonotype: Germline is not matched at one junction end, which may reflect a read error. This chain connects TRBV7-9 to TRBJ2-7; 11 bases agree with TRBD1. The CDR3 runs 13 residues. In germline, CDR1 is SEHNR, CDR2 FQNEAQ (reference sequence). The CDR3 loop is CAISDRGPYEEYF. DNA of the CDR3: TGTGCCATTTCGGACAGGGGGCCTTACGAGGAGTACTTC.

The table lists this clonotype with many counts. The chain uses TRBV10-3 and TRBJ2-3; D remains unclear. This CDR3 comprises 14 residues. CDR1 is ENHRY, CDR2 SYGVKD, per germline. V shed 6 bases and J shed 0 bases, with 10 bases lying between them. Here the CDR3 DNA reads TGTGCCATCAGACCGGCCCTGAGCACAGATACGCAGTATTTT. This sequence encodes CAIRPALSTDTQYF.

Notes on this clonotype: The conserved closing phenylalanine or tryptophan is absent in this CDR3, likely reflecting a read error. The chain couples TRBV11-1 to TRBJ2-7; D remains ambiguous. The ends were cut back, 5 bases at V and 3 bases at J, with 17 bases in the middle. From germline, CDR1 is SGHAT and CDR2 FQDESV (reference sequence). The CDR3 runs 15 residues. The CDR3: CASSLTRWANYEQYL. CDR3 sequence (DNA): TGTGCCAGCAGCCTAACGAGGTGGGCTAACTACGAGCAGTACTTA.

As for this clonotype: This may stem from a read error, because a much larger clone lies one nucleotide away. The V and J genes are TRBV28 and TRBJ2-1, with 12 bases matching TRBD2. The length of the CDR3 is 14 residues. Germline V CDR1 and CDR2: MDHEN, SYDVKM. Unmatched junction bases numbered 13, after V lost 6 bases and J lost 16 bases. This CDR3 is CASSTPGTSGCAFF. For the CDR3, the DNA is TGTGCCAGCAGCACCCCCGGGACTAGCGGGTGTGCATTCTTC.

Turning to this clonotype: The germline gene is not matched at one end of the junction; a read error may be the cause. The gene calls are TRBV6-5 and TRBJ2-7; 10 nucleotides agree with TRBD1. The CDR3 has 15 residues. CDR1 and CDR2 from the germline V gene are MNHEY and SVGAGI. CDR3 loop: CVSGYRTGGSYEQYF. CDR3 DNA sequence: TGTGTCAGCGGTTACCGGACAGGGGGCTCCTACGAGCAGTACTTC.

The chain carries TRBV4-3 and TRBJ2-6, with a weak D call TRBD1 (6 bases). Germline V lookup: CDR1 LGHNA, CDR2 YSLEER. The CDR3 length is 16 residues. Trimming removed 2 bases at V and 2 bases at J, with 10 bases between. CDR3 bases: TGCGCCAGCAGCCAAACAGGGAATGCTGGGGCCAACGTCCTGACTTTC. Protein product: CASSQTGNAGANVLTF.

Comments on this clonotype: A junction end diverges from the germline sequence, so it may reflect a read error. The chain employs TRBV12-3 or TRBV12-4 and TRBJ1-4; D perhaps matches TRBD1 (5 bases). This CDR3 is 16 amino acids long. Written as DNA, the CDR3 is TGTACCAGCGGTTTGGGGCAGGGTACCCCAGGTGAAAAACTGTTTTTT. The encoded protein is CTSGLGQGTPGEKLFF.

As for this clonotype: The conserved final phenylalanine or tryptophan is absent from the CDR3, which likely points to a read error. The chain employs TRBV5-6 and TRBJ1-1; no clear D gene. V was trimmed by 1 base and J by 3 bases, leaving 10 bases between them. The CDR3 length is 14 residues. Germline V gene data show CDR1 as SGHDT and CDR2 as YYEEEE. The CDR3 region has the DNA TGTGCCAGCAGCTTGCGGGTGGTGTACACTGAAGCTTTCCTA. Its protein is CASSLRVVYTEAFL.

The V gene is TRBV12-3 or TRBV12-4, the J gene TRBJ2-7; 11 positions agree with TRBD2. The CDR3 loop spans 15 amino acids. V gave up 5 bases and J gave up 7 bases; unmatched junction bases: 10. The CDR3 loop reads CASSVLAGEGHEQYF. The CDR3 DNA sequence: TGTGCCAGCAGTGTACTAGCGGGAGAGGGCCATGAGCAGTACTTC.

Of note for this clonotype: Its ends do not fully match the called genes, so a read error is possible. The chain carries TRBV11-1 and TRBJ2-2; TRBD2 might be the D (5 bases). Germline loops: CDR1 SGHAT, CDR2 FQDESV (reference sequence). The CDR3 totals 15 residues. CDR3: CASSLANTDTGEQFF. CDR3 nucleotide sequence: TGTGCCAGCAGCTTAGCGAACACAGACACCGGGGAGCAGTTTTTT.

The chain recombines TRBV6-5 with TRBJ2-1, with unresolved D. CDR1 is MNHEY, CDR2 SVGAGI, per germline. Trimming took 3 bases from V and 4 from J, leaving 10 bases between them. The CDR3 extends over 14 amino acids. The CDR3 bases are TGTGCCAGCAGTTATACTTGGATTTACAATGAGCAGTTCTTC. Translated: CASSYTWIYNEQFF.

Only a few counts were recorded for this clonotype. A much larger clone sits a single nucleotide away, making a read error possible. The genes are TRBV28 and TRBJ1-6; D remains unclear. Trimming shortened V by 10 bases and J by 7 bases, and 14 bases separated the two germline ends. The CDR3 contains 13 residues. CDR1 is MDHEN and CDR2 is SYDVKM in the germline V gene. The CDR3 DNA follows: TGTGCCAACTTCTCGGGAGTGAATTCACCCCTCCACTTT. Encoded protein: CANFSGVNSPLHF.

This sequence joins TRBV6-5 and TRBJ1-1; 7 nucleotides agree with TRBD1. CDR3 length equals 12 residues. Germline-derived CDR1 and CDR2 are MNHEY and SVGAGI. The CDR3 loop is CTSRKIGGVAFF. CDR3 DNA: TGTACAAGCAGAAAGATAGGGGGCGTCGCTTTCTTT.

Note on this clonotype: Mismatch with germline at one junction end may stem from a read error. J is TRBJ2-7 and V is TRBV30; D remains ambiguous. CDR3 length: 14 amino acids. The V gene's germline CDR1 is GTSNPN and CDR2 SVGIG (reference sequence). The CDR3 spells CAWSVLSSTYEQCF. The CDR3 nucleotides read TGTGCCTGGAGTGTACTGTCCTCGACCTACGAGCAGTGTTTC. Combining the CDR3 with reference TRBV30 and TRBJ2-7 gives the whole variable domain SQTIHQWPATLVQPVGSPLSLECTVEGTSNPNLYWYRQAAGRGLQLLFYSVGIGQISSEVPQNLSASRPQDRQFILSSKKLLLSDSGFYLCAWSVLSSTYEQCFGPGTRLTVT.

A word on this clonotype: The germline gene is not matched at one end of the junction; a read error may be the cause. V gene TRBV11-1 combines with J gene TRBJ2-2; possibly TRBD2 for D (5 bases). This CDR3 has 14 amino acids. CDR1 and CDR2 (germline): SGHAT, FQDESV (reference sequence). As DNA, the CDR3 is TGTGCCATCAGACCGAGCCCTGACACCGGGGAGTTGTTTTTT. Its translation is CAIRPSPDTGELFF.

To note about this clonotype: One end of the junction fails to match germline, which may point to a read error. This chain joins TRBV11-2 and TRBJ2-2, with D possibly TRBD1 on 6 matching bases. The length of the CDR3 is 15 residues. CDR1 SGHAT and CDR2 FQNNGV come from the germline V gene. The CDR3 DNA follows: TGTGCCAGCAGTTTAGAGCCAGGGGCGCATAGGGAGCTGTTTTTT. Translating it yields CASSLEPGAHRELFF.

The chain is built from TRBV5-1 and TRBJ1-5; perhaps TRBD1 as D (5 bases). CDR3 size: 15 residues. Germline assignment: CDR1 SGHRS and CDR2 YFSETQ. V was pared by 4 bases and J by 4 bases, with 15 bases between. The CDR3 DNA sequence: TGCGCCAGCAGCATAGCAGGGTTGACAAATCAGCCCCAGCATTTT. As protein: CASSIAGLTNQPQHF. Full variable domain (outside the CDR3, taken from reference TRBV5-1 and TRBJ1-5): KAGVTQTPRYLIKTRGQQVTLSCSPISGHRSVSWYQQTPGQGLQFLFEYFSETQRNKGNFPGRFSGRQFSNSRSEMNVSTLELGDSALYLCASSIAGLTNQPQHFGDGTRLSIL.

This clonotype has ten or more counts. The chain has TRBV29-1 and TRBJ2-1; D is ambiguous. CDR1 is SQVTM and CDR2 is ANQGSEA in the germline V gene. V was trimmed by 4 bases and J by 0 bases, leaving 19 bases between them. This CDR3 contains 17 residues. The CDR3 sequence: CSVVPTAGQSSYNEQFF. The CDR3 DNA is TGCAGCGTTGTCCCCACCGCAGGCCAGAGCTCCTACAATGAGCAGTTCTTC.

As for this clonotype: One end of the junction is discordant with germline, which a read error may explain. This sequence joins TRBV2 and TRBJ2-7; 8 bases line up with TRBD2. The CDR3 totals 15 residues. Germline V gene lookup returns CDR1 SNHLY and CDR2 FYNNEI. The CDR3 nucleotides read TGTCCCAGCAGTGAAGCAAGCGGGAGCAGCTACGAGCAGTACTTC. Translated, it gives CPSSEASGSSYEQYF.

For this clonotype: Compared with germline, one end of the junction differs, possibly owing to a read error. V is TRBV6-5 and J is TRBJ2-1; D unclear. This CDR3 has 14 amino acids. Germline V CDR1 and CDR2: MNHEY, SVGAGI. CDR3 in amino acids: CASSYSPCTNEHFF. In DNA, the CDR3 is TGTGCCAGCAGTTACTCCCCTTGCACTAATGAGCACTTCTTC.

On this clonotype itself: Since a much larger clone is just one base distant, this may be a read error. The chain uses TRBV7-9 and TRBJ1-2; D gene uncertain. Looked up from germline, CDR1 is SEHNR and CDR2 is FQNEAQ (reference sequence). CDR3 length equals 12 residues. CDR3 nucleotide sequence: TGTGCCAGCTGCTTAGGTTCTGAGCGGTACACCTTC. This encodes CASCLGSERYTF.

The V call is TRBV29-1, the J call TRBJ2-5; D call uncertain. Trimming took 1 base from V and 13 from J, leaving 19 bases between them. CDR3 size: 13 residues. From germline, CDR1 is SQVTM and CDR2 ANQGSEA. The CDR3 here is CSVEVSAKEARYF. The CDR3 bases are TGCAGCGTTGAAGTGTCTGCAAAAGAGGCCCGGTACTTC.

The chain has TRBV6-6 and TRBJ1-2; 7 positions match TRBD1. The CDR3 is made up of 14 amino acids. CDR1 and CDR2 from the germline V gene are MNHNY and SVGAGI (reference sequence). CDR3 DNA sequence: TGTGAAAGCAACCCCAAGACAGGGCGCCAAGGCTACACCTTC. Translating gives CESNPKTGRQGYTF.

Notes on this clonotype: A clone one base away is much larger, so this may be a read error. The V gene is TRBV5-1, the J gene TRBJ2-1, with a weak D call TRBD2 (6 bases). This CDR3 contains 20 residues. Germline V lookup: CDR1 SGHRS, CDR2 YFSETQ. CDR3 nucleotides: TGCGCCAGCATCTTGGTCCCCCAACTTCGCGGGAAGAATACCTACAATGAGCAGTTCTTC. Translated, it gives CASILVPQLRGKNTYNEQFF.

Comments on this clonotype: One end of the junction fails to match germline, which may point to a read error. The chain recombines TRBV29-1 with TRBJ2-5; TRBD2 agrees at 7 bases. Germline CDR1 SQVTM, CDR2 ANQGSEA. The CDR3 length is 15 residues. For the CDR3, the DNA is TGCAGCGTTCCCCCTGACATGGGAGGGCAAGAGACCCAGTACTTT. Encoded protein: CSVPPDMGGQETQYF.